The source of this T cell receptor beta chain is a study of T cell changes during pregnancy in multiple sclerosis. CDR3 length: 14 amino acids. Germline lookup yields CDR1 LNHDA and CDR2 SQIVND (reference sequence). V lost 5 bases to trimming and J lost 6 bases; unmatched junction nucleotides: 7. Using immunoSEQ multiplex PCR, the repertoire was profiled, and TCRdb retains in-frame clones only, with some absent. The sample records around 30,000 clones, over 80% being singletons. The V and J genes are TRBV19 and TRBJ2-1, with 7 bases matching TRBD1. This sequence was found in a female donor with multiple sclerosis, enrolled in a pregnancy study. The specimen was CD8+ T cells from peripheral blood mononuclear cells, collected before pregnancy. CDR3 sequence (DNA): TGTGCCAGTAGTCCTCAAGCAGGGGGCAATGAGCAGTTCTTC. Translated, it gives CASSPQAGGNEQFF.